This TCR beta chain was sequenced in a study of T cell responses to AZD1222 COVID-19 vaccine. This CDR3 has 12 amino acids. Germline V CDR1 and CDR2: ENHRY, SYGVKD. The ends were cut back, 8 bases at V and 1 base at J, with 6 bases in the middle. As to this clone: Its antigen is currently unknown.

Study observations and caveats: Distributed over spike, vaccine-associated CD4 TCRs predominated at 160-218 and 743-854. Possibly, clonal diversity was underestimated; donors were largely white British and included more females.

TCRdb's table, derived via immunoSEQ multiplex PCR, lists solely in-frame clones and lacks some. The sample lists 150,000 or so clones, 89% occurring once. Sequenced here: peripheral blood, sampled on day 0 of AZD1222 vaccination. The receptor was derived from an adult in good health. The chain has TRBV10-3 and TRBJ1-5, with TRBD1 as a possible D gene (5 bases). For the CDR3, the DNA is TGTGCCATCGGGGGAAGCAATCAGCCCCAGCATTTT. Translation gives CAIGGSNQPQHF.